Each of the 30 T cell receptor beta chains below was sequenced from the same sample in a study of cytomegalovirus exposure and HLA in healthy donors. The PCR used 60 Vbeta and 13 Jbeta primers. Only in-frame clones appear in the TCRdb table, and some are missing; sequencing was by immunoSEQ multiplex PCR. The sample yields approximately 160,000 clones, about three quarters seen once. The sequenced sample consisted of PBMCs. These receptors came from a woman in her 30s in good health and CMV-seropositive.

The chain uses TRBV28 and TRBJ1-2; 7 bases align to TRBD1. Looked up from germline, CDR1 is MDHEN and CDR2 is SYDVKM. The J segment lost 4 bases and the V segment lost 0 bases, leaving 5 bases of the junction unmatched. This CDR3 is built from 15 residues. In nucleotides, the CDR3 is TGTGCCAGCAGTTTATGGTCGGACAGGACCTATGGCTACACCTTC. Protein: CASSLWSDRTYGYTF.

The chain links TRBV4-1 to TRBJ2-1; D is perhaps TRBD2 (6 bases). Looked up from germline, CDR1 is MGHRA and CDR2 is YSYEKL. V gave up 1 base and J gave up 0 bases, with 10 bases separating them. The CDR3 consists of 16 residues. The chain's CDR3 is CASSQGLVGSYNEQFF. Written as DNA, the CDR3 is TGCGCCAGCAGCCAAGGACTAGTCGGCTCCTACAATGAGCAGTTCTTC.

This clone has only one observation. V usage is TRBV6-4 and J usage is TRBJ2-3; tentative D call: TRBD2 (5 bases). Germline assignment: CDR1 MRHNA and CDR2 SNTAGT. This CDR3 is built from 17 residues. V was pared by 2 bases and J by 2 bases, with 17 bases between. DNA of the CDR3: TGTGCCAGCAGTGACCTATGGGCGGGCGGAGACACAGATACGCAGTATTTT. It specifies CASSDLWAGGDTDTQYF.

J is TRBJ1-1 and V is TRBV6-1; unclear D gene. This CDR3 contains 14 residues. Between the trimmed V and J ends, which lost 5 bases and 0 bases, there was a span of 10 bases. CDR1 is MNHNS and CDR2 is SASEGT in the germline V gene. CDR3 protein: CASSNQVMNTEAFF. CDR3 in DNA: TGTGCCAGCAGTAACCAGGTGATGAACACTGAAGCTTTCTTT.

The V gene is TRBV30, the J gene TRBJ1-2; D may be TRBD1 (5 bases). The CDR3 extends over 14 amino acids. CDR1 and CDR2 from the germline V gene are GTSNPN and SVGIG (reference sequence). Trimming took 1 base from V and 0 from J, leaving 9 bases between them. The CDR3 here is CAWSGDLANYGYTF. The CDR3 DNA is TGTGCCTGGAGTGGGGACTTAGCTAACTATGGCTACACCTTC.

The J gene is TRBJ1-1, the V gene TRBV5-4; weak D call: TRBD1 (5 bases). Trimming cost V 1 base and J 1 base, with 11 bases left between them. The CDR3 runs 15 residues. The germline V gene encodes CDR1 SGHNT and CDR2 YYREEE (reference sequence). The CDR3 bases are TGTGCCAGCAGCTTGACTCCCGACAGGAACACTGAAGCTTTCTTT. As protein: CASSLTPDRNTEAFF. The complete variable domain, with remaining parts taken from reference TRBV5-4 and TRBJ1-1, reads ETGVTQSPTHLIKTRGQQVTLRCSSQSGHNTVSWYQQALGQGPQFIFQYYREEENGRGNFPPRFSGLQFPNYSSELNVNALELDDSALYLCASSLTPDRNTEAFFGQGTRLTVV.

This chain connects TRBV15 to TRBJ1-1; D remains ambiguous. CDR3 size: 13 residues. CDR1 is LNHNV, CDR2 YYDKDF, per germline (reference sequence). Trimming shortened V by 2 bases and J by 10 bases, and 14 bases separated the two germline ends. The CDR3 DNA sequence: TGTGCCACCAGCAGAAGACCCCGGGTGCCAGCTTTCTTT. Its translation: CATSRRPRVPAFF.

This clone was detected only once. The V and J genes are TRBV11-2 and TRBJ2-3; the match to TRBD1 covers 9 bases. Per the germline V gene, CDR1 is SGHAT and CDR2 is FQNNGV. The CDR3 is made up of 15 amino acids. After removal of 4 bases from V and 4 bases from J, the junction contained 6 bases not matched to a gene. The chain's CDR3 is CASSSGQGPADTQYF. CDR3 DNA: TGTGCCAGCAGCTCCGGACAGGGGCCCGCAGATACGCAGTATTTT.

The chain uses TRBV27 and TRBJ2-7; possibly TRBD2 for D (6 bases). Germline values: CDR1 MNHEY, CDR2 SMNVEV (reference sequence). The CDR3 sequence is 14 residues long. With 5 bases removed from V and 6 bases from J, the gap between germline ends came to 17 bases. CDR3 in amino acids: CASSASGGLREQYF. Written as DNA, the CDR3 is TGTGCCAGCAGTGCCTCCGGGGGACTCCGCGAGCAGTACTTC.

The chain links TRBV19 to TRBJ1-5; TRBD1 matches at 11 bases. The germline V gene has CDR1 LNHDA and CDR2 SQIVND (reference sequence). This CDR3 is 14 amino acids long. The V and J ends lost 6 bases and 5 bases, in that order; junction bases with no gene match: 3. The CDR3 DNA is TGTGCCAGTAGCGGGACAGGGGGTTATCAGCCCCAGCATTTT. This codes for CASSGTGGYQPQHF.

The CDR3 sequence: CASQAAQTSTDTQYF. The CDR3 DNA follows: TGTGCCAGCCAGGCAGCCCAAACTAGCACAGATACGCAGTATTTT. The chain links TRBV2 to TRBJ2-3; D not certain. V dropped 8 bases and J dropped 0 bases, with 15 bases sitting between them. CDR3 size: 15 residues. CDR1 is SNHLY and CDR2 is FYNNEI in the germline V gene.

The DNA of the CDR3 is TGTGCCAGCAGCAAGGGACTAGCGGGAGTAGAGACCCAGTACTTC. Translating it yields CASSKGLAGVETQYF. V gene TRBV5-6 combines with J gene TRBJ2-5; 14 bases align to TRBD2. Germline lookup yields CDR1 SGHDT and CDR2 YYEEEE. The CDR3 loop spans 15 amino acids. Trimming at V came to 4 bases and at J to 4 bases, leaving 3 bases not matched to a gene.

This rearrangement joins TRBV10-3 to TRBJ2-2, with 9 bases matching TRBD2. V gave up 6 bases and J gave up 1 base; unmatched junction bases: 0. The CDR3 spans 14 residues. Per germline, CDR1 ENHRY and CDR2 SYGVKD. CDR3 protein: CAIRTSGNTGELFF. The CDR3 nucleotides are TGTGCCATCAGGACTAGCGGGAACACCGGGGAGCTGTTTTTT.

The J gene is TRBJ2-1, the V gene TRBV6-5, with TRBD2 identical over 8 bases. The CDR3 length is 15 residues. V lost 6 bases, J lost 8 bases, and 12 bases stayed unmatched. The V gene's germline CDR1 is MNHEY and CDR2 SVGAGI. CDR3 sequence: CASSPAGTRNHEQFF. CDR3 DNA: TGTGCCAGCAGCCCGGCGGGGACTAGAAACCATGAGCAGTTCTTC.

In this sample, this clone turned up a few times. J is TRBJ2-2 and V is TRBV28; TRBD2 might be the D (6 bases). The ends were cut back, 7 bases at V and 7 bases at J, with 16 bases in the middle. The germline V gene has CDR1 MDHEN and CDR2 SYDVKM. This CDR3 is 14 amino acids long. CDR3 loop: CASTLRPEGGELFF. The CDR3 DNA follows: TGTGCCAGCACCCTCAGACCGGAGGGCGGGGAGCTGTTTTTT.

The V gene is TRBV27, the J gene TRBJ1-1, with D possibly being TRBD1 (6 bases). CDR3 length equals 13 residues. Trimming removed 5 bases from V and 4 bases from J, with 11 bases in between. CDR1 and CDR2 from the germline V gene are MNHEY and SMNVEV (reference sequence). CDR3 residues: CASSLGGATEAFF. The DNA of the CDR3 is TGTGCCAGCAGTCTGGGGGGGGCCACTGAAGCTTTCTTT.

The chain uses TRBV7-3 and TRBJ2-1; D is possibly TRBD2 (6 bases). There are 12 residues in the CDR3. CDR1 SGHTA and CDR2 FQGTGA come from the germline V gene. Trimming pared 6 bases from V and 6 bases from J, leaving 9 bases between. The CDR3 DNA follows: TGTGCCAGCAGGGAGGGAGTCAATGAGCAGTTCTTC. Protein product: CASREGVNEQFF.

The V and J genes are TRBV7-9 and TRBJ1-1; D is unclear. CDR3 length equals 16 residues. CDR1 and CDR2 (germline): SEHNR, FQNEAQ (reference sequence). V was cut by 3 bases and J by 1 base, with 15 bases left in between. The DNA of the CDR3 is TGTGCCAGCAGCTTGATCCCGGACTTCCGGAACACTGAAGCTTTCTTT. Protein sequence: CASSLIPDFRNTEAFF.

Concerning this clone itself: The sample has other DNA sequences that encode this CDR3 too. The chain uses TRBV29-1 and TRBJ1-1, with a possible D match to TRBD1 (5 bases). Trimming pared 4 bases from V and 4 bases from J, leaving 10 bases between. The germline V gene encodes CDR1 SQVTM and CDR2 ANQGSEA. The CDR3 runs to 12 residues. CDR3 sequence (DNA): TGCAGCGTTGTGGGGGGAGGCACTGAAGCTTTCTTT. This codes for CSVVGGGTEAFF.

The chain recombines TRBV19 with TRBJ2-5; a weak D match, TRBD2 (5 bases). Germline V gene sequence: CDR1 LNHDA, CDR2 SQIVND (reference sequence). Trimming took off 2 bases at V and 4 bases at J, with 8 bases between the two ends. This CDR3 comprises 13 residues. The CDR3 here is CASSIFSAETQYF. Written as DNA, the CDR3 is TGTGCCAGTAGTATATTTAGCGCAGAGACCCAGTACTTC. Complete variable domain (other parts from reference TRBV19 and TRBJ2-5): DGGITQSPKYLFRKEGQNVTLSCEQNLNHDAMYWYRQDPGQGLRLIYYSQIVNDFQKGDIAEGYSVSREKKESFPLTVTSAQKNPTAFYLCASSIFSAETQYFGPGTRLLVL.

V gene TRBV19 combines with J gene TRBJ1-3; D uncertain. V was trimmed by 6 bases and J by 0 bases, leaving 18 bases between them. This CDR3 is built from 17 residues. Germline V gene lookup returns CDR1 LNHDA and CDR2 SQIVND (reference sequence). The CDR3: CASSLRGARSSGNTIYF. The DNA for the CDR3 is TGTGCCAGTAGCCTTCGGGGAGCCCGTTCCTCTGGAAACACCATATATTTT.

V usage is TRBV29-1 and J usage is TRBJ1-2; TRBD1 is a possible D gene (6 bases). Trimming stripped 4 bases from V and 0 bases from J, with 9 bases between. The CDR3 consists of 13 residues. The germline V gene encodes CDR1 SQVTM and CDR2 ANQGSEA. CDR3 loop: CSVGGTSNYGYTF. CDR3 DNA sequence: TGCAGCGTTGGGGGGACATCTAACTATGGCTACACCTTC.

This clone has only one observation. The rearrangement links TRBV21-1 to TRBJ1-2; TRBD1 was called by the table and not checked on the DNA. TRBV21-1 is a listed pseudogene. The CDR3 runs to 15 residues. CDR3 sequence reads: CASTSVTGAGYGYTF. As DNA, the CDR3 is TGTGCCAGCACGTCTGTGACAGGGGCAGGGTATGGCTACACCTTC.

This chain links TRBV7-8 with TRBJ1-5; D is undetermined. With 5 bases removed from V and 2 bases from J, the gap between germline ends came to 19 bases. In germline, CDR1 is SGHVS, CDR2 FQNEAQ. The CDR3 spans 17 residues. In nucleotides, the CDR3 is TGTGCCAGCAGCCCAACCACCTCGGGGTATGGCAATCAGCCCCAGCATTTT. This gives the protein CASSPTTSGYGNQPQHF.

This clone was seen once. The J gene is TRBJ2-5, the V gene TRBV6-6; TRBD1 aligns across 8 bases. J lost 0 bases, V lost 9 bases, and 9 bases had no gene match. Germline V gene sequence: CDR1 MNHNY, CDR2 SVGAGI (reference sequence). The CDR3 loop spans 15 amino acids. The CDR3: CASNTGGLYQETQYF. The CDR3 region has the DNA TGTGCCAGTAACACAGGGGGGTTGTACCAAGAGACCCAGTACTTC.

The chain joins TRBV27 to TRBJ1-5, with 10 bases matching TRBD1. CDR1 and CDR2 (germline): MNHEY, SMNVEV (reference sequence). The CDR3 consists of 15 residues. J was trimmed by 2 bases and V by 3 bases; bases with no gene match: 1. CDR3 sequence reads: CASSLGTGGNQPQHF. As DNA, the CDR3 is TGTGCCAGCAGTTTGGGGACAGGGGGCAATCAGCCCCAGCATTTT.

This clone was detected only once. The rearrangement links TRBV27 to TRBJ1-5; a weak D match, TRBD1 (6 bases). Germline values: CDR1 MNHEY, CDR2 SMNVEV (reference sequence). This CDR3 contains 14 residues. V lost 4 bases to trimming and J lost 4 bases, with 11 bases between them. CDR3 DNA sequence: TGTGCCAGCAGTTCCCAGACAGGTAATCAGCCCCAGCATTTT. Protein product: CASSSQTGNQPQHF.

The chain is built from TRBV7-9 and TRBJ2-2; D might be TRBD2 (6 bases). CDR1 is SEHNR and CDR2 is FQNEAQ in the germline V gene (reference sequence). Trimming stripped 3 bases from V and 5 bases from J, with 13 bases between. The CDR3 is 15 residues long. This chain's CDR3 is CASSFSGVATGELFF. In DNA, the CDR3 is TGTGCCAGCAGCTTCTCGGGAGTAGCGACCGGGGAGCTGTTTTTT.

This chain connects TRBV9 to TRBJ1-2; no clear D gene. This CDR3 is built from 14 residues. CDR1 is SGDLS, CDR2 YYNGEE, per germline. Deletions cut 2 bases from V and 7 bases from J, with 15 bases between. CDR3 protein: CASSVGSGNAGYTF. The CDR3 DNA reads TGTGCCAGCAGCGTGGGTTCGGGGAATGCTGGCTACACCTTC.

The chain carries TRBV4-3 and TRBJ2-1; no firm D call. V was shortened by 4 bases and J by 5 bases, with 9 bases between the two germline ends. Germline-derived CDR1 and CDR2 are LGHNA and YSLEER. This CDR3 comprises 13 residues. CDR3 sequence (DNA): TGCGCCAGCAGCCGGAGCCTGGACAATGAGCAGTTCTTC. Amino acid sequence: CASSRSLDNEQFF.